This T cell receptor (beta chain) was documented in a study of blood T cell repertoires in COVID-19 (dated by TCRdb to 2019 to 2021). General notes on the study: Samples covering the acute and convalescent phases of COVID-19 were provided by collaborators in the United States, Italy and Spain. The dataset comprised deeply sampled blood TCRbeta repertoires from subjects exposed to, actively infected with, or recovered from COVID-19. A de-identified subject ID, COVID-19 status, age in years and sex were almost always included in the sample metadata. The prospective study material was composed of cDNA or gDNA derived from T cells, B-cell-depleted T cells, or PBMCs. The samples were drawn from two sources: the first 160 participants of the ongoing ImmuneRACE study, and about 1,300 subjects contributed by 6 global collaborators. A freely available public database, intended as a resource for researchers studying the immune response to SARS-CoV-2, is where the repertoires were released. Where available, HLA class I and class II types were taken from metadata supplied by the sample provider and were not determined by assay-based typing.

In the case of this clone: The specificity of this receptor is unknown. No base quality information exists; no much larger clone differs at one position.

The immunoSEQ Assay, a bias-controlled multiplex PCR, was used to amplify TCRbeta CDR3 regions from genomic DNA. The authors' pipeline ran thus. The number of nucleated cells in each sample was estimated from the amplification of reference gene primers within the assay. Sequence reads were collapsed and filtered to measure the absolute abundance of every unique TCRbeta CDR3 rearrangement. Productive Simpson clonality was computed per sample as the square root of Simpson's diversity index over productive rearrangements. TCRdb provides this immuneACCESS table in a form limited to in-frame rearrangements. Some clones are lacking; in checked studies, under half of them reflect an unresolved V gene, and why the rest are absent is not known. The DNA was the basis for D and trimming; V, J and clone size are from that table. This sample comprises about 130,000 clones, about 80% of them detected only once. The leading ten clones occupy more than 9.5% of the sample.

Whole blood was collected in K2EDTA tubes by collaborating institutions according to the institutions' own protocols. Collaborator samples were shipped for TCRbeta analysis as frozen whole blood, isolated PBMCs, or DNA extracted from either sample type. General study outcomes and caveats: The quantity of clinical and demographic metadata differed by source and by participant and was supplied without curation.

From the cysteine up to the phenylalanine, the CDR3 has a length of 14 residues. Just the 42-base CDR3 DNA is kept, in frame starting at base 1. The germline V gene encodes CDR1 SGHRS and CDR2 YFSETQ. Trimming at the junction amounts to 2 bases on V and 1 base on J, and the germline ends lie 9 bases apart. This clonotype was sampled from a man aged 35 to 55 with active or convalescent COVID-19. The sequencing sample was made of peripheral blood. The chain was built from TRBV5-1 and TRBJ1-1, with no D gene named confidently. Here the CDR3 is given as CASSFGQPNTEAFF. The nucleotides are TGCGCCAGCAGCTTTGGGCAACCGAACACTGAAGCTTTCTTT.